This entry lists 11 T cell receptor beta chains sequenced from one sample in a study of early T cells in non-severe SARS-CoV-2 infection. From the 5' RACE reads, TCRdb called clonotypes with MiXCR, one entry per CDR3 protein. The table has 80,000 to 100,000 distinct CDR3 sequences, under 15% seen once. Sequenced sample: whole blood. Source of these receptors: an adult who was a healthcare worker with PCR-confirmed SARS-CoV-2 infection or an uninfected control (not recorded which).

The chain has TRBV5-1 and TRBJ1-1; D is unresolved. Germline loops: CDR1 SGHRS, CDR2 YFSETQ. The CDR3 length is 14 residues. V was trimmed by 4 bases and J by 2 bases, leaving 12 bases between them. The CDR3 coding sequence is TGCGCCAGCAGCCGTGGAACAGACAACACTGAAGCTTTCTTT. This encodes CASSRGTDNTEAFF.

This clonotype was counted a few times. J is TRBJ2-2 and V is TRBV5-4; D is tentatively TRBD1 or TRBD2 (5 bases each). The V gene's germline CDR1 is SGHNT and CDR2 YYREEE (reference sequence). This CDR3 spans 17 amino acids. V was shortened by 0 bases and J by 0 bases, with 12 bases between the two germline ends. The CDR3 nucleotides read TGTGCCAGCAGCTTGGCCCCCGGGACCACGAACACCGGGGAGCTGTTTTTT. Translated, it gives CASSLAPGTTNTGELFF.

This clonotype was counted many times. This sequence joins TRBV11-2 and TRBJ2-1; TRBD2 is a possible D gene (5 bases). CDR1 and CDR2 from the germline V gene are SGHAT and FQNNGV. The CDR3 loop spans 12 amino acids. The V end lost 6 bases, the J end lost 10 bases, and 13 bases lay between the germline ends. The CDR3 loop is CASRSASPEQFF. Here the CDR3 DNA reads TGTGCCAGCAGGTCTGCTAGCCCCGAGCAGTTCTTC.

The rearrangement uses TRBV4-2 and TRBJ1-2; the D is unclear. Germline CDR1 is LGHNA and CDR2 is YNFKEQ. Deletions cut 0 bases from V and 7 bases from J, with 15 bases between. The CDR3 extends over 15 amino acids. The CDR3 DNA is TGTGCCAGCAGCCAAGATAAAACGGTTTGGAGTGGCTACACCTTC. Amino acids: CASSQDKTVWSGYTF.

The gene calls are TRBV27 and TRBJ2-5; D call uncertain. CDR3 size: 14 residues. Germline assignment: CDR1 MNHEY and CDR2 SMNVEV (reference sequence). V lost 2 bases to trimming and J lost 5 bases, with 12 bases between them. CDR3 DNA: TGTGCCAGCAGTTTAACGGGTTTGGGGGAGACCCAGTACTTC. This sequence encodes CASSLTGLGETQYF.

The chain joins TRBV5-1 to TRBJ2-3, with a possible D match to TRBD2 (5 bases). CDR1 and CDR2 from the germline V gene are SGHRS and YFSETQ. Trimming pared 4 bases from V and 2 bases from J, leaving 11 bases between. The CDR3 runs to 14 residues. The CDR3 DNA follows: TGCGCCAGCAGCCCCTCAGACTACACAGATACGCAGTATTTT. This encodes CASSPSDYTDTQYF.

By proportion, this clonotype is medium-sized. The chain's CDR3 is CASSPGLAGVDEQYF. DNA of the CDR3: TGTGCCAGCAGCCCGGGACTAGCGGGAGTCGACGAGCAGTACTTC. The chain recombines TRBV7-9 with TRBJ2-7; TRBD2 matches 14 bases. V lost 5 bases and J lost 5; bases outside the gene matches: 5. The CDR3 is 15 amino acids. Germline lookup yields CDR1 SEHNR and CDR2 FQNEAQ (reference sequence).

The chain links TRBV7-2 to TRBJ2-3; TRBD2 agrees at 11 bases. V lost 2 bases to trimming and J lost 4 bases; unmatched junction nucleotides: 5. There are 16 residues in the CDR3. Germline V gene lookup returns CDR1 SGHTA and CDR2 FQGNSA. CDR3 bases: TGTGCCAGCAGCTTATCCCTAGCGGGAGGACCAGATACGCAGTATTTT. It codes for CASSLSLAGGPDTQYF.

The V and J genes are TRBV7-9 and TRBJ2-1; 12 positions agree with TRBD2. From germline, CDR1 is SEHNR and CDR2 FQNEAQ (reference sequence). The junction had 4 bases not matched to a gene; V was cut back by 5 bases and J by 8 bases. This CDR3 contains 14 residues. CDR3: CASSGASGRDEQFF. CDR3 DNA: TGTGCCAGCAGCGGGGCTAGCGGGAGGGATGAGCAGTTCTTC.

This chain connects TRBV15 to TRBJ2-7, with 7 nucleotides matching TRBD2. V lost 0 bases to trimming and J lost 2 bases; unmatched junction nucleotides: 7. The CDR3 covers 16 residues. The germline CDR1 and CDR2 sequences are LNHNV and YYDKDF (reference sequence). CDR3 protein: CATSREFVGRAYEQYF. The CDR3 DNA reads TGTGCCACCAGCAGAGAATTCGTAGGGAGGGCCTACGAGCAGTACTTC.

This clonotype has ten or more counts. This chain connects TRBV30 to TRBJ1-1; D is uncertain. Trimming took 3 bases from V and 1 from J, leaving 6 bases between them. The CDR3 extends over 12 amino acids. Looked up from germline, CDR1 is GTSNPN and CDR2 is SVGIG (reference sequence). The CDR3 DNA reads TGTGCCTGGAGAACCGGGAACACTGAAGCTTTCTTT. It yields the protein CAWRTGNTEAFF.